What follows are 20 T cell receptor beta chains derived from one specimen sequenced in a study of identical twins (TCRdb year 2016). Library preparation used 5' RACE. The reads were generated on an Illumina HiSeq 2000. TCRdb itself trimmed the public reads at Q25 with fastp, ran MiXCR and retained productive beta chains. Identical CDR3 proteins give one entry, which carries the most common genes and DNA. Recorded for this sample are hundreds of thousands of distinct CDR3 sequences; about 18% of them occurred a single time. About an eighth of the sample belongs to the ten largest clones. This same sample was also part of a study on T cells expressing NK-cell markers.

Sequencing was carried out using PBMCs. Source of these receptors: a woman between 18 and 29 years old in good health.

J is TRBJ2-3 and V is TRBV12-3 or TRBV12-4; D is possibly TRBD1 (6 bases). The ends were cut back, 6 bases at V and 4 bases at J, with 8 bases in the middle. This CDR3 has 12 residues. CDR3 amino acids: CASRKGADTQYF. The CDR3 nucleotides are TGTGCCAGCAGGAAGGGGGCAGATACGCAGTATTTT.

The chain joins TRBV14 to TRBJ2-3, with a tentative D call TRBD2 (6 bases). The CDR3 loop spans 15 amino acids. Germline V gene lookup returns CDR1 SGHDN and CDR2 FVKESK. V lost 1 base and J lost 5, with 13 bases in between. The CDR3 DNA reads TGTGCCAGCAGCCAAGGGACATGGGGAGGAGATACGCAGTATTTT. The encoded protein is CASSQGTWGGDTQYF. The complete variable domain, with remaining parts taken from reference TRBV14 and TRBJ2-3, reads EAGVTQFPSHSVIEKGQTVTLRCDPISGHDNLYWYRRVMGKEIKFLLHFVKESKQDESGMPNNRFLAERTGGTYSTLKVQPAELEDSGVYFCASSQGTWGGDTQYFGPGTRLTVL.

The chain couples TRBV2 to TRBJ2-7; D gene uncertain. The germline CDR1 and CDR2 sequences are SNHLY and FYNNEI. V lost 8 bases and J 1 base, leaving 15 bases between the germline ends. This CDR3 is built from 14 residues. The CDR3 DNA follows: TGTGCCAGCGTGGCGGCAGTGCTGTCCTACGAGCAGTACTTC. It encodes CASVAAVLSYEQYF.

The rearrangement joins TRBV20-1 to TRBJ2-1, with unresolved D. Trimming took 0 bases from V and 6 from J, leaving 9 bases between them. CDR3 length equals 13 residues. In germline, CDR1 is DFQATT, CDR2 SNEGSKA (reference sequence). The CDR3 DNA reads as TGCAGTGCTAGAGATCGAACAAGCAATGAGCAGTTCTTC. It encodes CSARDRTSNEQFF.

This chain links TRBV29-1 with TRBJ2-7; 8 positions match TRBD1. The CDR3 length is 14 residues. Per germline, CDR1 SQVTM and CDR2 ANQGSEA. J lost 2 bases, V lost 4 bases, and 7 bases had no gene match. The DNA of the CDR3 is TGCAGCGTTGTGAGGGACAGGCACGCCTACGAGCAGTACTTC. Its translation: CSVVRDRHAYEQYF.

The CDR3 sequence: CASSDHPGQGSYEQYF. DNA of the CDR3: TGTGCCAGCAGCGATCACCCGGGACAGGGGTCCTACGAGCAGTACTTC. The chain employs TRBV9 and TRBJ2-7; 10 positions agree with TRBD1. Unmatched junction bases numbered 7, after V lost 3 bases and J lost 1 base. The CDR3 contains 16 residues. Germline V CDR1 and CDR2: SGDLS, YYNGEE.

This rearrangement joins TRBV4-2 to TRBJ2-1; weak D call: TRBD2 (6 bases). The CDR3 consists of 15 residues. The germline V gene has CDR1 LGHNA and CDR2 YNFKEQ. Trimming cost V 4 bases and J 7 bases, with 17 bases left between them. This chain's CDR3 is CASSPRRGAGNEQFF. The CDR3 DNA follows: TGTGCCAGCAGCCCCCGGAGGGGTGCAGGGAATGAGCAGTTCTTC.

This clonotype has at least ten counts. The rearrangement links TRBV7-2 to TRBJ2-7; D is undetermined. The CDR3 contains 11 residues. Germline values: CDR1 SGHTA, CDR2 FQGNSA. Trimming stripped 5 bases from V and 3 bases from J, with 5 bases between. The CDR3 nucleotides are TGTGCCAGCAGCCCCCACTACGAGCAGTACTTC. This codes for CASSPHYEQYF. Combining the CDR3 with reference TRBV7-2 and TRBJ2-7 gives the whole variable domain GAGVSQSPSNKVTEKGKDVELRCDPISGHTALYWYRQSLGQGLEFLIYFQGNSAPDKSGLPSDRFSAERTGGSVSTLTIQRTQQEDSAVYLCASSPHYEQYFGPGTRLTVT.

The DNA for the CDR3 is TGTGCCAGCAGTTCCCTAGCGGGAGGGCAATACGAGCAGTACTTC. It encodes CASSSLAGGQYEQYF. The chain carries TRBV27 and TRBJ2-7; 12 positions agree with TRBD2. The V gene's germline CDR1 is MNHEY and CDR2 SMNVEV (reference sequence). CDR3 length equals 15 residues. V trimming: 4 bases; J trimming: 4 bases; junction bases outside the gene matches: 5.

V usage is TRBV6-1 and J usage is TRBJ2-1; possibly TRBD1 for D (5 bases). Trimming left V 5 bases short and J 0 bases short, with 11 bases between. The CDR3 is 15 amino acids. CDR1 and CDR2 from the germline V gene are MNHNS and SASEGT. The CDR3 DNA reads TGTGCCAGCAGTCCGCAGGGTATCTCCTACAATGAGCAGTTCTTC. It specifies CASSPQGISYNEQFF.

This clonotype has ten or more counts. V gene TRBV7-9 combines with J gene TRBJ2-4; the D is unclear. Germline-derived CDR1 and CDR2 are SEHNR and FQNEAQ (reference sequence). V was pared by 0 bases and J by 2 bases, with 5 bases between. The CDR3 loop spans 14 amino acids. Here the CDR3 DNA reads TGTGCCAGCAGCTTAGCAGGGACCAAAAACATTCAGTACTTC. It encodes CASSLAGTKNIQYF.

The rearrangement uses TRBV11-2 and TRBJ1-1; 7 bases fit TRBD1. CDR3 length equals 14 residues. V gave up 7 bases and J gave up 2 bases; unmatched junction bases: 7. Germline V gene data show CDR1 as SGHAT and CDR2 as FQNNGV. This chain's CDR3 is CASNQGQTNTEAFF. CDR3 DNA sequence: TGTGCCAGCAACCAGGGACAGACAAACACTGAAGCTTTCTTT.

This clonotype was counted at least ten times. The V and J genes are TRBV20-1 and TRBJ2-3, with D maybe TRBD2 (6 bases). V lost 2 bases to trimming and J lost 3 bases, with 9 bases between them. Per the germline V gene, CDR1 is DFQATT and CDR2 is SNEGSKA (reference sequence). The CDR3 runs to 13 residues. The CDR3: CSARWAGTDTQYF. DNA for the CDR3: TGCAGTGCTAGATGGGCGGGGACAGATACGCAGTATTTT.

The rearrangement links TRBV10-2 to TRBJ2-7; 9 bases line up with TRBD2. V shed 7 bases and J 6 bases; nucleotides not matched to a gene: 10. The CDR3 has 14 amino acids. Germline V gives CDR1 WSHSY, CDR2 SAAADI. CDR3 amino acids: CASIPGLALLEQYF. CDR3 sequence (DNA): TGCGCCAGCATCCCGGGACTAGCATTACTCGAGCAGTACTTC.

This clonotype came up a few times. This chain uses TRBV20-1 with TRBJ2-1; 7 bases are a match to TRBD2. This CDR3 contains 13 residues. From germline, CDR1 is DFQATT and CDR2 SNEGSKA (reference sequence). Trimming at V came to 3 bases and at J to 6 bases, leaving 5 bases not matched to a gene. In nucleotides, the CDR3 is TGCAGTGCTAGTGCAGCGGGGCGCAATGAGCAGTTCTTC. Translating it yields CSASAAGRNEQFF.

Ten or more counts support this clonotype. The V call is TRBV4-3, the J call TRBJ2-1; weak D call: TRBD2 (5 bases). Trimming left V 0 bases short and J 4 bases short, with 13 bases between. Germline V gene sequence: CDR1 LGHNA, CDR2 YSLEER. The CDR3 contains 16 residues. The CDR3 region has the DNA TGCGCCAGCAGCCAAGATACCAGCGGAGGTTACAATGAGCAGTTCTTC. Residues: CASSQDTSGGYNEQFF.

V is TRBV2 and J is TRBJ1-1, with D uncertain. The germline gives CDR1 SNHLY, CDR2 FYNNEI. Deletions cut 5 bases from V and 8 bases from J, with 9 bases between. The CDR3 totals 11 residues. The CDR3 region has the DNA TGTGCCAGCAGTCGGGCAGAAGAAGCTTTCTTT. Translating it yields CASSRAEEAFF.

In its sample, this clonotype was seen a few times. Written as DNA, the CDR3 is TGTGCCAGCAGCCTTCAGGAGAATGGCTACACCTTC. Amino acid sequence: CASSLQENGYTF. V is TRBV11-3 and J is TRBJ1-2; D uncertain. The germline V gene encodes CDR1 SGHNT and CDR2 YENEEA. This CDR3 is 12 amino acids long. V dropped 5 bases and J dropped 6 bases, with 10 bases sitting between them.

This clonotype was detected a few times. The V call is TRBV5-1, the J call TRBJ2-7; TRBD1 aligns across 7 bases. V shed 3 bases, J shed 5 bases, and the junction held 8 bases outside the gene matches. CDR3 size: 14 residues. The germline V gene encodes CDR1 SGHRS and CDR2 YFSETQ. The CDR3 coding sequence is TGCGCCAGCAGCTGGACAGGCACGGTGAACGAGCAGTACTTC. Protein: CASSWTGTVNEQYF.

This clonotype was seen more than once but under ten times. The rearrangement joins TRBV9 to TRBJ1-2, with 10 bases lining up with TRBD1. CDR1 is SGDLS and CDR2 is YYNGEE in the germline V gene. The CDR3 contains 15 residues. The V and J ends lost 0 bases and 8 bases, in that order; junction bases with no gene match: 7. The CDR3 DNA sequence: TGTGCCAGCAGCGTAGAAAGACAGGGGGCGAGCGGCTACACCTTC. It translates to CASSVERQGASGYTF. Full variable domain (remainder filled in from reference TRBV9 and TRBJ1-2): DSGVTQTPKHLITATGQRVTLRCSPRSGDLSVYWYQQSLDQGLQFLIQYYNGEERAKGNILERFSAQQFPDLHSELNLSSLELGDSALYFCASSVERQGASGYTFGSGTRLTVV.